This TCR beta chain was retrieved from a study of CD8 T cells in ankylosing spondylitis. V lost 6 bases, J lost 4 bases, and 12 bases lay in between. The CDR3 covers 12 residues. Germline values: CDR1 SQVTM, CDR2 ANQGSEA. This clonotype was seen at least ten times. Researchers built TCR beta libraries using quantitative 5'-RACE with molecular barcodes. Using its own MiXCR run on the 5' RACE reads, TCRdb lists one record per CDR3 protein. The sample lists under 300,000 distinct CDR3 sequences, about 11% occurring once. The origin of this receptor is a male donor with ankylosing spondylitis or in good health (not recorded which). The V and J genes are TRBV29-1 and TRBJ2-5; TRBD2 is a possible D gene (6 bases). Specimen: blood, either unsorted or a sorted T cell fraction (not recorded which). The CDR3, as DNA: TGCAGCGTAGAACTAGCCGCAGAGACCCAGTACTTC. This gives the protein CSVELAAETQYF. Based on the CDR3 plus reference TRBV29-1 and TRBJ2-5, the full variable domain is SAVISQKPSRDICQRGTSLTIQCQVDSQVTMMFWYRQQPGQSLTLIATANQGSEATYESGFVIDKFPISRPNLTFSTLTVSNMSPEDSSIYLCSVELAAETQYFGPGTRLLVL.